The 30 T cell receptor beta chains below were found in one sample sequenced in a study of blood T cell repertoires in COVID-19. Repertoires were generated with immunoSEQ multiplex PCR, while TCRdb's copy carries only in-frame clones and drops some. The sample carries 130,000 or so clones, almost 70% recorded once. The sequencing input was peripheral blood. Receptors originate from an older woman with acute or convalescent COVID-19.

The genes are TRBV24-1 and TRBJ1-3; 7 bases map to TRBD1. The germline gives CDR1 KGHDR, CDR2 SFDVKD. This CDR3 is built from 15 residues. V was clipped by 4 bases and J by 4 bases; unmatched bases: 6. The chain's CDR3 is CATSELTGVGNTIYF. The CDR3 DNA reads TGTGCCACCAGTGAACTTACAGGGGTAGGAAACACCATATATTTT.

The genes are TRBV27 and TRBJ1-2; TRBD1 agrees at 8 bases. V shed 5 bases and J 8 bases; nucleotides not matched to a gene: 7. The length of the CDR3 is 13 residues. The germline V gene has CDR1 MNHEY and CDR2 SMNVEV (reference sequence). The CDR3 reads CASSPRTGLGYTF. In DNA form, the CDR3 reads TGTGCCAGCAGTCCCCGGACAGGGTTGGGCTACACCTTC.

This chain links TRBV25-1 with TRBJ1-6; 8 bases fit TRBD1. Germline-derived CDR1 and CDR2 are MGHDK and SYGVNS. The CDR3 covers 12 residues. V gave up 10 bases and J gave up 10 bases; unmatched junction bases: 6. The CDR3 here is CATQGDGSPLHF. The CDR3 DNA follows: TGTGCCACACAGGGGGACGGGTCACCCCTCCACTTT.

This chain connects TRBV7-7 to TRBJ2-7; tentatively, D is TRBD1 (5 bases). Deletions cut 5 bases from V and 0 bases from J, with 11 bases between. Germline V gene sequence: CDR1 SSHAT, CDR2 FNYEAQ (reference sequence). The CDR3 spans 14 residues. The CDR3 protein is CASSETESSYEQYF. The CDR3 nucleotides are TGTGCCAGCAGCGAGACAGAGAGCTCCTACGAGCAGTACTTC.

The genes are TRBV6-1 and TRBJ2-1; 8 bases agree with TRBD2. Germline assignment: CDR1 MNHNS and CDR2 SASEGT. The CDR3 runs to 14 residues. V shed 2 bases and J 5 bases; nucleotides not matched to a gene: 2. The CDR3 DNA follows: TGTGCCAGCAGTGAATTCGGGGGGGACAATGAGCAGTTCTTC. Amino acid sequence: CASSEFGGDNEQFF.

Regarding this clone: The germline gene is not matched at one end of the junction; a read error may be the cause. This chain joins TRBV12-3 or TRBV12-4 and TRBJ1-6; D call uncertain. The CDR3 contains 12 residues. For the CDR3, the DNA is TGTGCCAGCAGCTCCTCCGGTACAGTCGTTTACTTT. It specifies CASSSSGTVVYF.

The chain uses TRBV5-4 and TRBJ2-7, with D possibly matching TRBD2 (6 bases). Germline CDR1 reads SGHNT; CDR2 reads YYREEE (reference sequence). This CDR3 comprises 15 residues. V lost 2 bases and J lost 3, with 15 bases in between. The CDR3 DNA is TGTGCCAGCAGCTTTTTCCGAGCGGGTGGCTACGAGCAGTACTTC. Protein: CASSFFRAGGYEQYF.

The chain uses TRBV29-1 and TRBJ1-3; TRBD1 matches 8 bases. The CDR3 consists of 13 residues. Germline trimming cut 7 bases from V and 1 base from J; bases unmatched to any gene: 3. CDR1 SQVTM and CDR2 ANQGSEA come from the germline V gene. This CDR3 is CSARTGSGNTIYF. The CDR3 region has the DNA TGCAGCGCTAGGACAGGGTCTGGAAACACCATATATTTT.

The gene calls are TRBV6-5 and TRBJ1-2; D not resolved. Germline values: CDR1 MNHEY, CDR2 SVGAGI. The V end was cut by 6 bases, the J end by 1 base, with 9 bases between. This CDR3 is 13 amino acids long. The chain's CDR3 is CASRVADNYGYTF. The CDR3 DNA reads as TGTGCCAGCAGAGTGGCGGATAACTATGGCTACACCTTC.

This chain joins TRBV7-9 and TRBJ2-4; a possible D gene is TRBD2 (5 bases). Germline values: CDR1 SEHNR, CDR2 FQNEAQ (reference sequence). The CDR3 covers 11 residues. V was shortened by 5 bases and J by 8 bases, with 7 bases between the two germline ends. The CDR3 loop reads CASSRDYIQYF. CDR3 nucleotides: TGTGCCAGCAGCCGGGATTACATTCAGTACTTC.

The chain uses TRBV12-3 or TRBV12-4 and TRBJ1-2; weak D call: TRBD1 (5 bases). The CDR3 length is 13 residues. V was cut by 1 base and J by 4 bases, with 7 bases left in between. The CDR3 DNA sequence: TGTGCCAGCAGTTTAGACAGGCCCTATGGCTACACCTTC. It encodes CASSLDRPYGYTF.

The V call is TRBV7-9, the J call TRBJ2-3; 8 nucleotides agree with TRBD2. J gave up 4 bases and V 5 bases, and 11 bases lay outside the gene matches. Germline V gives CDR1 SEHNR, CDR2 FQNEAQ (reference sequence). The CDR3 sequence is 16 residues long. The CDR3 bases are TGTGCCAGCAGCCCCGATAACAGAGCGGGGGCAGATACGCAGTATTTT. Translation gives CASSPDNRAGADTQYF.

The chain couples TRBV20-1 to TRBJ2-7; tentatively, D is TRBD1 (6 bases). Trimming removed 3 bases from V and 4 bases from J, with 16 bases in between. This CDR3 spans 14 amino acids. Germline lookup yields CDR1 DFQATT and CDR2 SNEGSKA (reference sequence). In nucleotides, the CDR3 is TGCAGTGCTAGTTTACCGGGAAGGGGGTACGAGCAGTACTTC. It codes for CSASLPGRGYEQYF.

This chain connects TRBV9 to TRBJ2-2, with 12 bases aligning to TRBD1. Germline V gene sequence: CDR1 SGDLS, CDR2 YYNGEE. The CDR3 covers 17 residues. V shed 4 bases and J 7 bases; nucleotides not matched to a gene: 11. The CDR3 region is CASSLTGTGGADGELFF. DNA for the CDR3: TGTGCCAGCAGCCTCACCGGGACAGGGGGCGCAGACGGGGAGCTGTTTTTT.

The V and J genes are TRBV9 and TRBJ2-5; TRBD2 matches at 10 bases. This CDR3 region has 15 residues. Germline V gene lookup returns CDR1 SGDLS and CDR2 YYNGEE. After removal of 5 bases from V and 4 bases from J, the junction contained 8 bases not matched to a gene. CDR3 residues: CASSPSGSYGETQYF. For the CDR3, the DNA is TGTGCCAGCAGTCCTAGCGGGAGTTACGGAGAGACCCAGTACTTC.

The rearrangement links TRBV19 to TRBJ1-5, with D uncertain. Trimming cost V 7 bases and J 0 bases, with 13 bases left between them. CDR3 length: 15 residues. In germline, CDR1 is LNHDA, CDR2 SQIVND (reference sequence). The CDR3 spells CASNGKRGSNQPQHF. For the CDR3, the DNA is TGTGCCAGTAACGGAAAGCGGGGTAGCAATCAGCCCCAGCATTTT.

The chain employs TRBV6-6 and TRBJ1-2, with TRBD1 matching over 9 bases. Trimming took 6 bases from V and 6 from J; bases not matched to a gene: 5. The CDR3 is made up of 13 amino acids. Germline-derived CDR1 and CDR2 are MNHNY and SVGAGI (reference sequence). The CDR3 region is CASSDNRGHGYTF. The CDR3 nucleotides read TGTGCCAGCAGCGACAACAGGGGGCATGGCTACACCTTC.

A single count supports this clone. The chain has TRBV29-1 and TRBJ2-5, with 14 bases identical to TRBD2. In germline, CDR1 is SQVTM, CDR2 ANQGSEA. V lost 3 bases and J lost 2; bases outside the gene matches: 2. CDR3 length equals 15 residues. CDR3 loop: CSVDGTSGSQETQYF. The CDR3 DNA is TGCAGCGTTGACGGGACTAGCGGGAGTCAAGAGACCCAGTACTTC.

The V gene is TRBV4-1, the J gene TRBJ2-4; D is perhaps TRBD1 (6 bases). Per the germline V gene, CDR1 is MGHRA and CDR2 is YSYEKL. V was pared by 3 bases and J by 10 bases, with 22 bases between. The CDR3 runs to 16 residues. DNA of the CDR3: TGCGCCAGCAGCCACTCAACAGGGAGCCCTCAGGGGATTCAGTACTTC. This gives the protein CASSHSTGSPQGIQYF.

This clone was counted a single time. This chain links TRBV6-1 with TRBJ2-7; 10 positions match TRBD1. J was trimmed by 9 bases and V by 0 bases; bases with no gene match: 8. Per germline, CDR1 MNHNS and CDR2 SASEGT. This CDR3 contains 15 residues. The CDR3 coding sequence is TGTGCCAGCAGTGAAGCCGGGGGGACAGGGGTGACGCAGTACTTC. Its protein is CASSEAGGTGVTQYF.

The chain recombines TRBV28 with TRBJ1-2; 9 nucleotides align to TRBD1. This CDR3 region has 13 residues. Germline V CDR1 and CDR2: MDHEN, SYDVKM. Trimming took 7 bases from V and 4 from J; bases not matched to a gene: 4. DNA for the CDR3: TGTGCCAGCATGACAGGGGGTATCTATGGCTACACCTTC. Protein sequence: CASMTGGIYGYTF.

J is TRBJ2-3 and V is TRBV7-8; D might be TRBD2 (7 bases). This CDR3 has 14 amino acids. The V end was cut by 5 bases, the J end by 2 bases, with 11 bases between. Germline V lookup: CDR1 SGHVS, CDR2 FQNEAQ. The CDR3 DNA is TGTGCCAGCAGCGGCGGGGGCCCCACAGATACGCAGTATTTT. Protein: CASSGGGPTDTQYF.

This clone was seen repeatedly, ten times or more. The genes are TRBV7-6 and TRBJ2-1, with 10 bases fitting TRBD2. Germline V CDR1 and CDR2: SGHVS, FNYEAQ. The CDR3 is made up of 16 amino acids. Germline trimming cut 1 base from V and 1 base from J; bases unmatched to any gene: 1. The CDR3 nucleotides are TGTGCCAGCAGCTTAGGAGCGGGAGGGTCCTACAATGAGCAGTTCTTC. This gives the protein CASSLGAGGSYNEQFF.

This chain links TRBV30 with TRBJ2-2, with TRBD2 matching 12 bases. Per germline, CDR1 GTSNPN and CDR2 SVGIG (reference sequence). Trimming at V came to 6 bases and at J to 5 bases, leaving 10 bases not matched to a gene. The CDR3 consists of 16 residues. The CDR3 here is CACDKYGTSGTGELFF. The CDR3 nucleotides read TGTGCCTGCGATAAGTACGGGACTAGCGGGACCGGGGAGCTGTTTTTT.

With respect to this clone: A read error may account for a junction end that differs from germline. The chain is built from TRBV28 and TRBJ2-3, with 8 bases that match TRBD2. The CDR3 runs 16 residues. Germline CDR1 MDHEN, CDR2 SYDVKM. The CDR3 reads CASSLGTSGPTNTQYF. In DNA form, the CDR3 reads TGTGCCAGCAGTTTAGGTACTAGCGGCCCCACAAATACGCAGTATTTT.

The CDR3 sequence: CASRRTQETQYF. DNA for the CDR3: TGTGCCAGCCGGAGAACTCAAGAGACCCAGTACTTC. This rearrangement joins TRBV12-3 or TRBV12-4 to TRBJ2-5; no clear D gene. V was cut by 8 bases and J by 2 bases, with 9 bases left in between. The CDR3 contains 12 residues.

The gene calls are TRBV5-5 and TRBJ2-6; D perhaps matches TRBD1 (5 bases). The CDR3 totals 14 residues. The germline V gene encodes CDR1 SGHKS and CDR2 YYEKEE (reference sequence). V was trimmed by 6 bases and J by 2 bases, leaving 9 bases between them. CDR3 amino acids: CASNDSPGANVLTF. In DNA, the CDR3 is TGTGCCAGCAACGACAGTCCTGGGGCCAACGTCCTGACTTTC.

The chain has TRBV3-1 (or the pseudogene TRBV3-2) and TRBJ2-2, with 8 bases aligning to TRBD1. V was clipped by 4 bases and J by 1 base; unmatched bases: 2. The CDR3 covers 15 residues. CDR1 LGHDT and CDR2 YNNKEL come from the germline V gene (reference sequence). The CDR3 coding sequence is TGTGCCAGCAGCCTTGGACAGGGGAACACCGGGGAGCTGTTTTTT. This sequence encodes CASSLGQGNTGELFF.

The CDR3 sequence: CASSDATSGTLNEQFF. The CDR3 region has the DNA TGTGCCAGCAGCGACGCCACTTCCGGGACTCTTAATGAGCAGTTCTTC. This rearrangement joins TRBV21-1 to TRBJ2-1; the D call TRBD2 from the table was never checked on the DNA. TRBV21-1 corresponds to a pseudogene. CDR3 length equals 16 residues.

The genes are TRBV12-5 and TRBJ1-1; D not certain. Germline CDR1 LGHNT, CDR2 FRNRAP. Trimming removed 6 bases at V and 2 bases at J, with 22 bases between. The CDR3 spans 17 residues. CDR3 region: CASGMGLAGLINTEAFF. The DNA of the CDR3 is TGTGCTAGTGGCATGGGCTTGGCAGGTCTCATAAACACTGAAGCTTTCTTT.